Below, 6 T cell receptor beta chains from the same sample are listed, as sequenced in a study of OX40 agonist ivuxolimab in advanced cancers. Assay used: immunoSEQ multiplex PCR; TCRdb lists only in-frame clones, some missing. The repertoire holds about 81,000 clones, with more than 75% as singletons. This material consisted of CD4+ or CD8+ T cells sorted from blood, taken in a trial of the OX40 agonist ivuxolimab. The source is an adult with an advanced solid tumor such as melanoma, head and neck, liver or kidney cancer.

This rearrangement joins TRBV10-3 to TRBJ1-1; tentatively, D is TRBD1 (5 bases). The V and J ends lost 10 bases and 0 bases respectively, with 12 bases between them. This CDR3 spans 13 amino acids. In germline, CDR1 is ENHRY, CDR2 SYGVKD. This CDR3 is CAKRQSMNTEAFF. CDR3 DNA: TGTGCCAAACGACAGAGTATGAACACTGAAGCTTTCTTT.

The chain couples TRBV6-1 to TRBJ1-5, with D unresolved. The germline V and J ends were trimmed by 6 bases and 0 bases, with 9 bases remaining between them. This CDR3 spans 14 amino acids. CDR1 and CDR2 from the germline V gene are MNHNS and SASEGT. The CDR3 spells CASSRGASNQPQHF. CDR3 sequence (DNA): TGTGCCAGCAGCCGGGGAGCTAGCAATCAGCCCCAGCATTTT.

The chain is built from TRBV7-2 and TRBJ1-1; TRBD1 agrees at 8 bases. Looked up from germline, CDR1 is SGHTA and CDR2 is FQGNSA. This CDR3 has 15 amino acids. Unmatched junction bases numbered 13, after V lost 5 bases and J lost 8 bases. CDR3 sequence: CASSPMYGGQGEAFF. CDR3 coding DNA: TGTGCCAGCAGCCCGATGTATGGAGGACAGGGAGAAGCTTTCTTT.

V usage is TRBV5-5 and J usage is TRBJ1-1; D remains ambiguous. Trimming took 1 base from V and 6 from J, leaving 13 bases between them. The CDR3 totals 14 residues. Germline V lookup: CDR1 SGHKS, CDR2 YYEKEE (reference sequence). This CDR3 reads CASSLLAGLAEAFF. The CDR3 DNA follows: TGTGCCAGCAGCTTGCTGGCAGGCCTGGCTGAAGCTTTCTTT.

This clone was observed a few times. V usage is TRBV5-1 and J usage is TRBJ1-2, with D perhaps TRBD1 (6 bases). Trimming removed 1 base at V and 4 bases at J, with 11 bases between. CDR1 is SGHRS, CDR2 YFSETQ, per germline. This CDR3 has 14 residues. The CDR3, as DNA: TGCGCCAGCAGCTTGCCAGGGGATTTCTATGGCTACACCTTC. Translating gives CASSLPGDFYGYTF.

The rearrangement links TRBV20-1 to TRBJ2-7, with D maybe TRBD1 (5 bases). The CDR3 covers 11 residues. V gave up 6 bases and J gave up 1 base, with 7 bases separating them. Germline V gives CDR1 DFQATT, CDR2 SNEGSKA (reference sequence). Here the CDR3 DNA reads TGCAGTGCAGGACAATCCTACGAGCAGTACTTC. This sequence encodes CSAGQSYEQYF.